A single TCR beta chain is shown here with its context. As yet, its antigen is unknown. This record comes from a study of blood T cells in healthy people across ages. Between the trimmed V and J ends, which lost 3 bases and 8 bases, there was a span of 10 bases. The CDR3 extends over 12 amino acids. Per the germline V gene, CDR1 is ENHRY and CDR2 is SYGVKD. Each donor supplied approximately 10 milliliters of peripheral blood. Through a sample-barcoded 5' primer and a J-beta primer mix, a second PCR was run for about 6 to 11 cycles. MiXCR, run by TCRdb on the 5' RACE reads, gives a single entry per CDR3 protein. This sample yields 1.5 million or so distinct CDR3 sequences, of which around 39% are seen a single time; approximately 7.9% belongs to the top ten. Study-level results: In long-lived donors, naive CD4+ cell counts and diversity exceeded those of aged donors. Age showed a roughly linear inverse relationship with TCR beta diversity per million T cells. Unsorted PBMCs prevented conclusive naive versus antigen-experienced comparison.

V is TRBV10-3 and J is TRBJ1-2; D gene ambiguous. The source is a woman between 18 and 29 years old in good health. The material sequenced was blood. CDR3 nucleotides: TGTGCCATCAGTGATGGAAGGTGGGGCTACACCTTC. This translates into CAISDGRWGYTF.